The rows below give T cell receptor beta chains drawn from one sample of a study of blood T cell repertoires in COVID-19. Generated by immunoSEQ multiplex PCR, the TCRdb table keeps only in-frame clones and is missing some. The data show about 130,000 clones, around 85% seen once. The sequencing input was PBMCs or T cells enriched from blood (not recorded which). Receptors were obtained from a man between 50 and 59 years old who had recovered from COVID-19. The CDR3 runs from the conserved cysteine through the conserved F or W. D genes are given only for firm matches. Not all rows give a size; the values are once, few, many and, for expanded clones, a class.

j_call: TRBJ2-1; v_call: TRBV3-1/TRBV3-2; cdr3_length: 17; d_call: TRBD2; clone_size: NA; cdr3_nt: TGTGCCAGCAGCCTTTATAGCGGGGGCCTCTCCTACAATGAGCAGTTCTTC; cdr3_aa: CASSLYSGGLSYNEQFF
j_call: TRBJ1-1; v_call: TRBV27; cdr3_length: 14; d_call: TRBD1; clone_size: once; cdr3_nt: TGTGCCAGCAGTATCCGGGACAGTCGTACTGAAGCTTTCTTT; cdr3_aa: CASSIRDSRTEAFF
j_call: TRBJ2-7; v_call: TRBV4-2; cdr3_length: 15; d_call: NA; clone_size: NA; cdr3_nt: TGTGCCAGCAGCCAAGATAGAGGGTCGAACTACGAGCAGTACTTC; cdr3_aa: CASSQDRGSNYEQYF
j_call: TRBJ1-6; v_call: TRBV9; cdr3_length: 16; d_call: NA; clone_size: NA; cdr3_nt: TGTGCCAGCAGCGCCCCATCAGCGGGGCCTAATTCACCCCTCCACTTT; cdr3_aa: CASSAPSAGPNSPLHF
j_call: TRBJ2-5; v_call: TRBV5-1; cdr3_length: 14; d_call: NA; clone_size: NA; cdr3_nt: TGCGCCAGCAGCTTGGTAACCCCCGGGGAGACCCAGTACTTC; cdr3_aa: CASSLVTPGETQYF
j_call: TRBJ2-1; v_call: TRBV6-5; cdr3_length: 15; d_call: NA; clone_size: NA; cdr3_nt: TGTGCCAGCAGTTACGGCAGGGGCCGCTACAATGAGCAGTTCTTC; cdr3_aa: CASSYGRGRYNEQFF
j_call: TRBJ2-3; v_call: TRBV2; cdr3_length: 13; d_call: NA; clone_size: once; cdr3_nt: TGTGCCAGCAGGGCCAGAAGCACAGATACGCAGTATTTT; cdr3_aa: CASRARSTDTQYF
j_call: TRBJ1-3; v_call: TRBV29-1; cdr3_length: 14; d_call: NA; clone_size: NA; cdr3_nt: TGCAGCGTTGAGGGGGCCCTCTCTGGAAACACCATATATTTT; cdr3_aa: CSVEGALSGNTIYF
j_call: TRBJ1-2; v_call: TRBV4-1; cdr3_length: 14; d_call: NA; clone_size: few; cdr3_nt: TGCGCCAGCAGCCAAGATATACAGCCCTATGGCTACACCTTC; cdr3_aa: CASSQDIQPYGYTF
j_call: TRBJ1-2; v_call: TRBV7-9; cdr3_length: 14; d_call: TRBD1; clone_size: NA; cdr3_nt: TGTGCCAGCACCCCGGGGACAGATAACTATGGCTACACCTTC; cdr3_aa: CASTPGTDNYGYTF
j_call: TRBJ1-2; v_call: TRBV10-2; cdr3_length: 12; d_call: TRBD1; clone_size: NA; cdr3_nt: TGCGCCATCGCCCGGGACAGGGGTGGCTACACCTTC; cdr3_aa: CAIARDRGGYTF
j_call: TRBJ2-7; v_call: TRBV11-2; cdr3_length: 14; d_call: TRBD1; clone_size: NA; cdr3_nt: TGTGCCAGCAGCCCCGCACAGGGGCCCTACGAGCAGTACTTC; cdr3_aa: CASSPAQGPYEQYF
j_call: TRBJ2-5; v_call: TRBV5-1; cdr3_length: 13; d_call: NA; clone_size: NA; cdr3_nt: TGCGCCAGTAATCGAGGCCAGCAAGAGACCCAGTACTTC; cdr3_aa: CASNRGQQETQYF
j_call: TRBJ2-5; v_call: TRBV19; cdr3_length: 14; d_call: TRBD2; clone_size: NA; cdr3_nt: TGTGCCAGTAGGCCGCGGGGGGGCCGAGAGACCCAGTACTTC; cdr3_aa: CASRPRGGRETQYF
j_call: TRBJ2-6; v_call: TRBV7-9; cdr3_length: 16; d_call: TRBD1; clone_size: NA; cdr3_nt: TGTGCCAGCAGACCGCAGGGGGCGGGTGGGGCCAACGTCCTGACTTTC; cdr3_aa: CASRPQGAGGANVLTF
j_call: TRBJ2-2; v_call: TRBV7-3; cdr3_length: 18; d_call: TRBD2; clone_size: few; cdr3_nt: TGTGCCAGCAGCTTATATGGGACTAGCGGGGCGGGCACCGGGGAGCTGTTTTTT; cdr3_aa: CASSLYGTSGAGTGELFF
j_call: TRBJ1-3; v_call: TRBV6-5; cdr3_length: 16; d_call: NA; clone_size: NA; cdr3_nt: TGTGCCAGCAGTTACGGGTCGGGGAGCTCTGGAAACACCATATATTTT; cdr3_aa: CASSYGSGSSGNTIYF
j_call: TRBJ1-1; v_call: TRBV19; cdr3_length: 13; d_call: NA; clone_size: NA; cdr3_nt: TGTGCCACCTTGCCGTTCGGTAACACTGAAGCTTTCTTT; cdr3_aa: CATLPFGNTEAFF
j_call: TRBJ2-7; v_call: TRBV5-4; cdr3_length: 16; d_call: TRBD1; clone_size: NA; cdr3_nt: TGTGCCAGCAGCTTCGGGGCCGGGACAGGGGCCTACGAGCAGTACTTC; cdr3_aa: CASSFGAGTGAYEQYF
j_call: TRBJ2-1; v_call: TRBV5-1; cdr3_length: 12; d_call: NA; clone_size: NA; cdr3_nt: TGCGCCAGCAGCTCGCAGGCGCGCGAGCAGTTCTTC; cdr3_aa: CASSSQAREQFF
j_call: TRBJ1-2; v_call: TRBV23-1; cdr3_length: 15; d_call: NA; clone_size: NA; cdr3_nt: TGCGCCAGCAGTCAATCAGGGGCCCCCTTCTATGGCTACACCTTC; cdr3_aa: CASSQSGAPFYGYTF
j_call: TRBJ2-2; v_call: TRBV27; cdr3_length: 16; d_call: NA; clone_size: NA; cdr3_nt: TGTGCCAGCGGTTCCTTTGGTACCGGAGGCACCGGGGAGCTGTTTTTT; cdr3_aa: CASGSFGTGGTGELFF
j_call: TRBJ1-1; v_call: TRBV3-1/TRBV3-2; cdr3_length: 15; d_call: NA; clone_size: NA; cdr3_nt: TGTGCCAGCAGCCCCGGGGTATGGGCGAACACTGAAGCTTTCTTT; cdr3_aa: CASSPGVWANTEAFF
j_call: TRBJ1-5; v_call: TRBV7-2; cdr3_length: 15; d_call: NA; clone_size: NA; cdr3_nt: TGTGCCAGCACCAAGTGGGGTGCGGGGGATCAGCCCCAGCATTTT; cdr3_aa: CASTKWGAGDQPQHF
j_call: TRBJ2-2; v_call: TRBV6-6; cdr3_length: 15; d_call: TRBD1; clone_size: few; cdr3_nt: TGTGCCAGCACAAGACAGGGTCCGAACACCGGGGAGCTGTTTTTT; cdr3_aa: CASTRQGPNTGELFF
j_call: TRBJ1-2; v_call: TRBV7-9; cdr3_length: 16; d_call: TRBD1; clone_size: NA; cdr3_nt: TGTGCCAGCAGCCTAGGTACAGGGGGCGCTAACTATGGCTACACCTTC; cdr3_aa: CASSLGTGGANYGYTF
j_call: TRBJ1-6; v_call: TRBV2; cdr3_length: 16; d_call: TRBD1; clone_size: NA; cdr3_nt: TGTGCCAGCAGTGAATGGAGGGGACAGGGTTTTTCACCCCTCCACTTT; cdr3_aa: CASSEWRGQGFSPLHF
j_call: TRBJ2-3; v_call: TRBV11-3; cdr3_length: 15; d_call: TRBD2; clone_size: NA; cdr3_nt: TGTGCCAGCAGCCCGGCGACTAGCGTCACAGATACGCAGTATTTT; cdr3_aa: CASSPATSVTDTQYF
j_call: TRBJ2-3; v_call: TRBV7-2; cdr3_length: 15; d_call: NA; clone_size: NA; cdr3_nt: TGTGCCAGCAGCTCCATGGGACAATTGACAGATACGCAGTATTTT; cdr3_aa: CASSSMGQLTDTQYF
j_call: TRBJ2-3; v_call: TRBV3-1/TRBV3-2; cdr3_length: 16; d_call: NA; clone_size: NA; cdr3_nt: TGTGCCAGCAGCCAAAACCGGGGGACTAGCACAGATACGCAGTATTTT; cdr3_aa: CASSQNRGTSTDTQYF
j_call: TRBJ2-6; v_call: TRBV7-2; cdr3_length: 17; d_call: TRBD2; clone_size: NA; cdr3_nt: TGTGCCAGCAGCTTAGTGGTGGGAGGGTCTGGGGCCAACGTCCTGACTTTC; cdr3_aa: CASSLVVGGSGANVLTF
j_call: TRBJ1-6; v_call: TRBV30; cdr3_length: 14; d_call: TRBD1; clone_size: NA; cdr3_nt: TGTGCCTGGAGTGTGGGACAGTATAATTCACCCCTCCACTTT; cdr3_aa: CAWSVGQYNSPLHF
j_call: TRBJ2-3; v_call: TRBV19; cdr3_length: 15; d_call: NA; clone_size: NA; cdr3_nt: TGTGCCAGTAGTGTTACAAGGGGTGGTACAGATACGCAGTATTTT; cdr3_aa: CASSVTRGGTDTQYF
j_call: TRBJ1-2; v_call: TRBV5-1; cdr3_length: 11; d_call: NA; clone_size: NA; cdr3_nt: TGCGCCAGCAGCCTTAACTATGGCTACACCTTC; cdr3_aa: CASSLNYGYTF
j_call: TRBJ1-5; v_call: TRBV7-8; cdr3_length: 12; d_call: NA; clone_size: NA; cdr3_nt: TGTGCCAGCCGTTCGGGCAATCAGCCCCAGCATTTT; cdr3_aa: CASRSGNQPQHF
j_call: TRBJ2-7; v_call: TRBV11-2; cdr3_length: 16; d_call: TRBD2; clone_size: NA; cdr3_nt: TGTGCCAGCAGCAGCACTAGCGGGGGGGGAGTCGGTGAGCAGTACTTC; cdr3_aa: CASSSTSGGGVGEQYF
j_call: TRBJ1-4; v_call: TRBV5-8; cdr3_length: 15; d_call: NA; clone_size: few; cdr3_nt: TGTGCCAGCAGGGACCCTACGGAGGGGTATGAAAAACTGTTTTTT; cdr3_aa: CASRDPTEGYEKLFF
j_call: TRBJ2-7; v_call: TRBV7-2; cdr3_length: 12; d_call: TRBD1; clone_size: NA; cdr3_nt: TGTGCCAGCACCGGGGACAGCCGGGGGCAGTACTTC; cdr3_aa: CASTGDSRGQYF
j_call: TRBJ1-1; v_call: TRBV29-1; cdr3_length: 12; d_call: NA; clone_size: NA; cdr3_nt: TGCAGCGCCAAGACAGGGAACACTGAAGCTTTCTTT; cdr3_aa: CSAKTGNTEAFF
j_call: TRBJ2-1; v_call: TRBV4-3; cdr3_length: 17; d_call: TRBD2; clone_size: NA; cdr3_nt: TGCGCCAGCAGCCAGGGGTGGACTAGCGGGAACTACAATGAGCAGTTCTTC; cdr3_aa: CASSQGWTSGNYNEQFF
j_call: TRBJ1-6; v_call: TRBV18; cdr3_length: 15; d_call: TRBD1; clone_size: NA; cdr3_nt: TGTGCCAGCTCACTATCGACAGGGGAAGGATCACCCCTCCACTTT; cdr3_aa: CASSLSTGEGSPLHF
j_call: TRBJ2-3; v_call: TRBV18; cdr3_length: 14; d_call: NA; clone_size: once; cdr3_nt: TGTGCCAGCTCACGAGATTTTAGCACAGATACGCAGTATTTT; cdr3_aa: CASSRDFSTDTQYF
j_call: TRBJ2-2; v_call: TRBV2; cdr3_length: 15; d_call: NA; clone_size: NA; cdr3_nt: TGTGCCAGCCTGCCCGGCGGAACGAACACCGGGGAGCTGTTTTTT; cdr3_aa: CASLPGGTNTGELFF
j_call: TRBJ2-5; v_call: TRBV7-9; cdr3_length: 15; d_call: NA; clone_size: NA; cdr3_nt: TGTGCCGTTCCCATGACTGAGACGGTCCAAGAGACCCAGTACTTC; cdr3_aa: CAVPMTETVQETQYF
j_call: TRBJ2-7; v_call: TRBV5-1; cdr3_length: 12; d_call: TRBD2; clone_size: NA; cdr3_nt: TGCGCCAGCAGCCCCGGGGGGGTCGAGCAGTACTTC; cdr3_aa: CASSPGGVEQYF
j_call: TRBJ2-7; v_call: TRBV1; cdr3_length: 17; d_call: NA; clone_size: NA; cdr3_nt: TGCACCAGCAGCCAAGATCACGGACTAGCGGGCTCCTACGAGCAGTACTTC; cdr3_aa: CTSSQDHGLAGSYEQYF
j_call: TRBJ2-1; v_call: TRBV19; cdr3_length: 14; d_call: NA; clone_size: NA; cdr3_nt: TGTGCCAGTAGTACCGGGGACTTTTACAATGAGCAGTTCTTC; cdr3_aa: CASSTGDFYNEQFF
j_call: TRBJ2-2; v_call: TRBV25-1; cdr3_length: 14; d_call: NA; clone_size: NA; cdr3_nt: TGTGCCAGCACTAGCGCCTCGAACACCGGGGAGCTGTTTTTT; cdr3_aa: CASTSASNTGELFF
j_call: TRBJ1-1; v_call: TRBV4-1; cdr3_length: 15; d_call: TRBD1; clone_size: NA; cdr3_nt: TGCGCCAGCAGCCAGTTACAGGGGATGAACACTGAAGCTTTCTTT; cdr3_aa: CASSQLQGMNTEAFF
j_call: TRBJ2-1; v_call: TRBV30; cdr3_length: 13; d_call: NA; clone_size: NA; cdr3_nt: TGTGCCTGGGGGCGGGCTGAGTTACTGTTCCAGTTCTTC; cdr3_aa: CAWGRAELLFQFF
j_call: TRBJ2-1; v_call: TRBV18; cdr3_length: 14; d_call: TRBD2; clone_size: few; cdr3_nt: TGTGCCAGCTCACGCGGGGGGGACAATGAGGGGCAGTTCTTC; cdr3_aa: CASSRGGDNEGQFF
j_call: TRBJ2-5; v_call: TRBV2; cdr3_length: 14; d_call: TRBD1; clone_size: few; cdr3_nt: TGTGCCAGCAGAGAAAATCCAGGGGGAGAGACCCAGTACTTC; cdr3_aa: CASRENPGGETQYF
j_call: TRBJ2-7; v_call: TRBV6-2/TRBV6-3; cdr3_length: 14; d_call: NA; clone_size: NA; cdr3_nt: TGTGCCAGCAGTGGCGACACGGCCTCCTACGAGCAGTACTTC; cdr3_aa: CASSGDTASYEQYF
j_call: TRBJ2-5; v_call: TRBV27; cdr3_length: 13; d_call: TRBD1; clone_size: NA; cdr3_nt: TGTGCCAGCTTCGACAGGGGAGGAGAGACCCAGTACTTC; cdr3_aa: CASFDRGGETQYF
j_call: TRBJ2-3; v_call: TRBV6-2/TRBV6-3; cdr3_length: 14; d_call: NA; clone_size: NA; cdr3_nt: TGTGCCAGCAGTTATCCGGACAGTACAGATACGCAGTATTTT; cdr3_aa: CASSYPDSTDTQYF
j_call: TRBJ2-3; v_call: TRBV9; cdr3_length: 14; d_call: NA; clone_size: NA; cdr3_nt: TGTGCCAGCAGCGTAGGGGGGCTCACAGATACGCAGTATTTT; cdr3_aa: CASSVGGLTDTQYF
j_call: TRBJ1-2; v_call: TRBV12-5; cdr3_length: 14; d_call: NA; clone_size: NA; cdr3_nt: TGTGCTAGTGGCCGCGACAGAACATACTATGGCTACACCTTC; cdr3_aa: CASGRDRTYYGYTF
j_call: TRBJ1-2; v_call: TRBV6-2/TRBV6-3; cdr3_length: 12; d_call: NA; clone_size: few; cdr3_nt: TGTGCCAGCAGTTACTATCTCGGGGGCTACACCTTC; cdr3_aa: CASSYYLGGYTF
j_call: TRBJ2-1; v_call: TRBV28; cdr3_length: 15; d_call: NA; clone_size: NA; cdr3_nt: TGTGCCAGCAGTTTAACGGGGGTCACCTACAATGAGCAGTTCTTC; cdr3_aa: CASSLTGVTYNEQFF
j_call: TRBJ2-5; v_call: TRBV7-3; cdr3_length: 15; d_call: TRBD1; clone_size: many; cdr3_nt: TGTGCCAGCAGCTTAAGCGTGGGACAGTTAGAGACCCAGTACTTC; cdr3_aa: CASSLSVGQLETQYF